The rows below give T cell receptor beta chains drawn from one sample of a study of cytomegalovirus exposure and HLA in healthy donors. The repertoire was sequenced with immunoSEQ multiplex PCR; TCRdb's copy has only in-frame clones and lacks some. The sample holds around 130,000 clones; roughly 90% are singletons and the top ten take 3% to 3.5%. The source material was PBMCs. Source of these receptors: a man aged 25-45 years in good health and CMV-seronegative. CDR3s include the opening cysteine and the closing phenylalanine or tryptophan. D genes are given only for firm matches. Clone size is given for some rows only: seen once, a few or many times, or a class if the clone is expanded.

D gene: -; clone size: once; J gene: TRBJ1-1; CDR3 length: 19; V gene: TRBV12-2; CDR3 DNA: TGTGCAAGTCGCTTCTCAAATTTGACGGAGACCCTCATGAACACTGAAGCTTTCTTT; CDR3 protein: CASRFSNLTETLMNTEAFF
D gene: -; clone size: -; J gene: TRBJ1-2; CDR3 length: 14; V gene: TRBV4-1; CDR3 DNA: TGCGCCAGCAGCCAAACCTCAGGGGAAAATGGCTACACCTTC; CDR3 protein: CASSQTSGENGYTF
D gene: TRBD2; clone size: -; J gene: TRBJ2-2; CDR3 length: 16; V gene: TRBV27; CDR3 DNA: TGTGCCAGCAGTTTATCTAGCGGGGTTATGGTTGGGGAGCTGTTTTTT; CDR3 protein: CASSLSSGVMVGELFF
D gene: -; clone size: -; J gene: TRBJ1-3; CDR3 length: 17; V gene: TRBV18; CDR3 DNA: TGTGCCAGCTCACCCCAATTCTCGGGGAGCTCTGGAAACACCATATATTTT; CDR3 protein: CASSPQFSGSSGNTIYF
D gene: -; clone size: -; J gene: TRBJ1-2; CDR3 length: 11; V gene: TRBV20-1; CDR3 DNA: TGCAGTGCTAGGGACTACTATGGCTACACCTTC; CDR3 protein: CSARDYYGYTF
D gene: TRBD1; clone size: once; J gene: TRBJ2-7; CDR3 length: 17; V gene: TRBV5-5; CDR3 DNA: TGTGCCAGCAGCCCACGCGCCTTCGGGACAGGGGACTACGAGCAGTACTTC; CDR3 protein: CASSPRAFGTGDYEQYF
D gene: -; clone size: -; J gene: TRBJ1-2; CDR3 length: 15; V gene: TRBV27; CDR3 DNA: TGTGCCAGCAGTGGGGCGGGGTTTTCGAACTATGGCTACACCTTC; CDR3 protein: CASSGAGFSNYGYTF
D gene: TRBD1; clone size: -; J gene: TRBJ2-7; CDR3 length: 15; V gene: TRBV6-5; CDR3 DNA: TGTGCCAGCAGTTACTCGACAGGACAGGGATACGAGCAGTACTTC; CDR3 protein: CASSYSTGQGYEQYF
D gene: TRBD2; clone size: -; J gene: TRBJ2-1; CDR3 length: 14; V gene: TRBV29-1; CDR3 DNA: TGCAGCGCCCAATCCTTAGCGGGGGATAATGAGCAGTTCTTC; CDR3 protein: CSAQSLAGDNEQFF
D gene: -; clone size: -; J gene: TRBJ1-2; CDR3 length: 14; V gene: TRBV28; CDR3 DNA: TGTGCCAGCAGTTTAGTTTCCGCAAGTCAGGGCTACACCTTC; CDR3 protein: CASSLVSASQGYTF
D gene: -; clone size: -; J gene: TRBJ2-1; CDR3 length: 12; V gene: TRBV2; CDR3 DNA: TGTGCCAGTTTCCAGGGTGACAATGAGCAGTTCTTC; CDR3 protein: CASFQGDNEQFF
D gene: TRBD1; clone size: -; J gene: TRBJ1-2; CDR3 length: 13; V gene: TRBV6-6; CDR3 DNA: TGTGCCAGCTCCCGGACAGGGTGGTATGGCTACACCTTC; CDR3 protein: CASSRTGWYGYTF
D gene: -; clone size: -; J gene: TRBJ2-7; CDR3 length: 15; V gene: TRBV27; CDR3 DNA: TGTGCCAGCAGCCCCGCCGCGTCTCCGACCTACGAGCAGTACTTC; CDR3 protein: CASSPAASPTYEQYF
D gene: -; clone size: once; J gene: TRBJ1-1; CDR3 length: 13; V gene: TRBV11-2; CDR3 DNA: TGTGCCAGCAGCTTAACCCCCGCGATGGAAGCTTTCTTT; CDR3 protein: CASSLTPAMEAFF
D gene: -; clone size: -; J gene: TRBJ2-2; CDR3 length: 13; V gene: TRBV25-1; CDR3 DNA: TGTGCCAGCAGTCCGCCGGTTACCGGGGAGCTGTTTTTT; CDR3 protein: CASSPPVTGELFF
D gene: -; clone size: few; J gene: TRBJ1-5; CDR3 length: 15; V gene: TRBV4-1; CDR3 DNA: TGCGCCAGCAGCCGCGTCCCATTAGCTAATCAGCCCCAGCATTTT; CDR3 protein: CASSRVPLANQPQHF
D gene: TRBD1; clone size: -; J gene: TRBJ1-3; CDR3 length: 15; V gene: TRBV7-6; CDR3 DNA: TGTGCCAGCAGCCCGACAGGGGGATCGGGAAACACCATATATTTT; CDR3 protein: CASSPTGGSGNTIYF
D gene: -; clone size: -; J gene: TRBJ2-2; CDR3 length: 14; V gene: TRBV27; CDR3 DNA: TGTGCCAGCAGACGGGGGGCGTACACCGGGGAGCTGTTTTTT; CDR3 protein: CASRRGAYTGELFF
D gene: TRBD1; clone size: -; J gene: TRBJ1-5; CDR3 length: 16; V gene: TRBV10-1; CDR3 DNA: TGCGCCAGCAGTGAGTCGACAGGGGGCGCGGATCAGCCCCAGCATTTT; CDR3 protein: CASSESTGGADQPQHF
D gene: TRBD1; clone size: -; J gene: TRBJ2-3; CDR3 length: 15; V gene: TRBV14; CDR3 DNA: TGTGCCAGCAGCCAACCACAGGGGGCGCCGGGTACGCAGTATTTT; CDR3 protein: CASSQPQGAPGTQYF
D gene: TRBD1; clone size: once; J gene: TRBJ2-7; CDR3 length: 19; V gene: TRBV7-8; CDR3 DNA: TGTGCCAGCACCGCGATACCAGGACAGGGACAGGGGGGAACCTACGAGCAGTACTTC; CDR3 protein: CASTAIPGQGQGGTYEQYF
D gene: -; clone size: -; J gene: TRBJ2-7; CDR3 length: 13; V gene: TRBV5-8; CDR3 DNA: TGTGCCAGCAGACTTCTCGAGCTTCGGGGATTGTACTTC; CDR3 protein: CASRLLELRGLYF
D gene: TRBD2; clone size: -; J gene: TRBJ2-5; CDR3 length: 15; V gene: TRBV7-7; CDR3 DNA: TGTGCTAGCAGCCGGGGCGGGGGAGTCCAAGAGACCCAGTACTTC; CDR3 protein: CASSRGGGVQETQYF
D gene: -; clone size: -; J gene: TRBJ2-2; CDR3 length: 17; V gene: TRBV15; CDR3 DNA: TGTGCCACCAGCAGAGCCCCCCCCAGGGGTAACACCGGGGAGCTGTTTTTT; CDR3 protein: CATSRAPPRGNTGELFF
D gene: TRBD1; clone size: -; J gene: TRBJ1-6; CDR3 length: 14; V gene: TRBV28; CDR3 DNA: TGTGCCAGCAGTATAGACAGGGGCAATTCACCCCTCCACTTT; CDR3 protein: CASSIDRGNSPLHF
D gene: -; clone size: -; J gene: TRBJ2-3; CDR3 length: 15; V gene: TRBV19; CDR3 DNA: TGTGCCAGTAGTATAGTGGCGGTTATCACAGATACGCAGTATTTT; CDR3 protein: CASSIVAVITDTQYF
D gene: TRBD2; clone size: -; J gene: TRBJ2-5; CDR3 length: 16; V gene: TRBV15; CDR3 DNA: TGTGCCACCAGCAGAGCTCTAGCGGGGGGGTTGGAGACCCAGTACTTC; CDR3 protein: CATSRALAGGLETQYF
D gene: -; clone size: -; J gene: TRBJ2-2; CDR3 length: 14; V gene: TRBV11-3; CDR3 DNA: TGTGCCAGCAGCCGAGGGCGGGGAACCGGGGAGCTGTTTTTT; CDR3 protein: CASSRGRGTGELFF
D gene: -; clone size: -; J gene: TRBJ1-5; CDR3 length: 14; V gene: TRBV2; CDR3 DNA: TGTGCCAGCAGTGACTGGGGGGACAATCAGCCCCAGCATTTT; CDR3 protein: CASSDWGDNQPQHF
D gene: -; clone size: -; J gene: TRBJ2-3; CDR3 length: 12; V gene: TRBV7-9; CDR3 DNA: TGTGCCAGCATAATAGCGACAGATACGCAGTATTTT; CDR3 protein: CASIIATDTQYF